This TCR beta chain was sequenced in a study of blood T cell repertoires in COVID-19. Across the study: Acute and convalescent COVID-19 specimens originated in the United States, Italy and Spain. Sample material is recorded as cDNA or gDNA derived from T cells, B-cell-depleted T cells, or PBMCs.

The CDR3 is made up of 16 amino acids. V was pared by 3 bases and J by 4 bases, with 19 bases between. CDR1 is SGHKS, CDR2 YYEKEE, per germline (reference sequence). Original methodology: From reference gene primer amplification, estimates of nucleated cell counts were derived. Clones were read by immunoSEQ multiplex PCR, and TCRdb kept only the in-frame ones, dropping some. That table supplies the V and J calls and clone size; D and trimming were determined from the DNA. The sample records 120,000 to 150,000 clones, approximately 91% being singletons. The receptor's source is a human donor in a cohort sampled during active COVID-19. Specimen: peripheral blood. The V call is TRBV5-5, the J call TRBJ1-1, with D tentatively TRBD1 (6 bases). CDR3 sequence (DNA): TGTGCCAGCAGCTCTACCGCAGGGGCACCAGGCACTGAAGCTTTCTTT. This translates into CASSSTAGAPGTEAFF. Using reference TRBV5-5 and TRBJ1-1 for the parts outside the CDR3, the full variable domain is DAGVTQSPTHLIKTRGQQVTLRCSPISGHKSVSWYQQVLGQGPQFIFQYYEKEERGRGNFPDRFSARQFPNYSSELNVNALLLGDSALYLCASSSTAGAPGTEAFFGQGTRLTVV.